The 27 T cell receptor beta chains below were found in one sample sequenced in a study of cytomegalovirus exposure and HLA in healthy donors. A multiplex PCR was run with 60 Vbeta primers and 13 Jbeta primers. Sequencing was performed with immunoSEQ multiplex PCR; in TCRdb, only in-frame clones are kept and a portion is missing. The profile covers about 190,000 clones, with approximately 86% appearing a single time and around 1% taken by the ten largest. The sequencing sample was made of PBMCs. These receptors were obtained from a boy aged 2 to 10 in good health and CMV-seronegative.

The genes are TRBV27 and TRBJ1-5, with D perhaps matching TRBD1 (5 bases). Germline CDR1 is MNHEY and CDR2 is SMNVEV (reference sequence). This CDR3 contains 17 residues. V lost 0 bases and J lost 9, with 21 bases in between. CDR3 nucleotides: TGTGCCAGCAGTTTATCAGGATGGAAGGGGCGGGGTCCGCCCCAGCATTTT. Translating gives CASSLSGWKGRGPPQHF.

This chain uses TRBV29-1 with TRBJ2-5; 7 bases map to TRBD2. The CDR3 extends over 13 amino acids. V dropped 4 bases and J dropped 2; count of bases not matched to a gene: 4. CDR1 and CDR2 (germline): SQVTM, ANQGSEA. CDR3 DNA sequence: TGCAGCGTTGTCGGGAGGCAGCAAGAGACCCAGTACTTC. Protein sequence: CSVVGRQQETQYF.

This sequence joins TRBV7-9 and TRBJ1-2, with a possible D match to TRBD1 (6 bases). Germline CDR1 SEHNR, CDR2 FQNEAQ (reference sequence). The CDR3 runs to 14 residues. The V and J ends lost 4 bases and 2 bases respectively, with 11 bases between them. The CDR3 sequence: CASSSDSQNYGYTF. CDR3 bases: TGTGCCAGCAGCTCGGACAGCCAGAACTATGGCTACACCTTC.

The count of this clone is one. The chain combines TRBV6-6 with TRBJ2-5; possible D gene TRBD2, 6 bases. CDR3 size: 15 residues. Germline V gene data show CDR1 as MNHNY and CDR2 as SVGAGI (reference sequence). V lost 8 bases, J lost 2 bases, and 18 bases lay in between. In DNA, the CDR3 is TGTGCCAGCTCCTTTACGGGGGAGAGTCAAGAGACCCAGTACTTC. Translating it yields CASSFTGESQETQYF.

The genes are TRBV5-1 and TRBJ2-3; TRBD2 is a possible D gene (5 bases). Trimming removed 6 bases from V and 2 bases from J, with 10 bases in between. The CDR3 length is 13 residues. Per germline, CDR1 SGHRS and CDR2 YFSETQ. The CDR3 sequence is CASTPGDTDTQYF. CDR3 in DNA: TGCGCCAGCACCCCCGGGGACACAGATACGCAGTATTTT. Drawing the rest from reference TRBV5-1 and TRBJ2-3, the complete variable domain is KAGVTQTPRYLIKTRGQQVTLSCSPISGHRSVSWYQQTPGQGLQFLFEYFSETQRNKGNFPGRFSGRQFSNSRSEMNVSTLELGDSALYLCASTPGDTDTQYFGPGTRLTVL.

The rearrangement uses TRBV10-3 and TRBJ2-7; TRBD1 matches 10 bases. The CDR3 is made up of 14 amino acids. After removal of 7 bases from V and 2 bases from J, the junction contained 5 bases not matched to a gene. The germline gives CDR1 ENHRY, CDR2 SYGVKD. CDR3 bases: TGTGCCATCAAGGGGGACAGGGGTGCCTACGAGCAGTACTTC. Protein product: CAIKGDRGAYEQYF.

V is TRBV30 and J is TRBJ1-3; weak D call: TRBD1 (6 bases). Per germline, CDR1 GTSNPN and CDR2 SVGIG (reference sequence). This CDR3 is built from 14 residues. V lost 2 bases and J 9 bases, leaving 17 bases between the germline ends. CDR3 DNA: TGTGCCTGGAGTTCCCTCCAGGGGTTCAGCACCATATATTTT. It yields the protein CAWSSLQGFSTIYF. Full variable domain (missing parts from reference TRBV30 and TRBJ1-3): SQTIHQWPATLVQPVGSPLSLECTVEGTSNPNLYWYRQAAGRGLQLLFYSVGIGQISSEVPQNLSASRPQDRQFILSSKKLLLSDSGFYLCAWSSLQGFSTIYFGEGSWLTVV.

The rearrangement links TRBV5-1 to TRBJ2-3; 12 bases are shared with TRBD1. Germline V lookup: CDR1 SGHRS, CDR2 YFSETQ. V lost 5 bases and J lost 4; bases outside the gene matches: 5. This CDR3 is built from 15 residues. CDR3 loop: CASSVGQGAADTQYF. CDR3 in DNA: TGCGCCAGCAGTGTGGGACAGGGGGCGGCAGATACGCAGTATTTT.

The chain's CDR3 is CASSTLTGISYGELFF. For the CDR3, the DNA is TGTGCCAGTAGTACCCTGACAGGGATCTCGTACGGGGAGCTGTTTTTT. The chain joins TRBV19 to TRBJ2-2, with 7 nucleotides matching TRBD1. With V trimmed by 4 bases and J by 7 bases, 12 bases remained unmatched. The CDR3 covers 16 residues. Germline CDR1 is LNHDA and CDR2 is SQIVND (reference sequence).

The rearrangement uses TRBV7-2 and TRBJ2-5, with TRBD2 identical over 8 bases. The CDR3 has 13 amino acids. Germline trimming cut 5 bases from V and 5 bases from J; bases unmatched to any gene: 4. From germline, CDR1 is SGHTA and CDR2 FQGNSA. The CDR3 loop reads CASSTSGWETQYF. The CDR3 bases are TGTGCCAGCAGCACTAGCGGTTGGGAGACCCAGTACTTC.

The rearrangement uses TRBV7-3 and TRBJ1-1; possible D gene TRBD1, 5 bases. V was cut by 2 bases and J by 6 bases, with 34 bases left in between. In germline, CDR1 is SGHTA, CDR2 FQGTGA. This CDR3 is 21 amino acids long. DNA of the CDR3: TGTGCCAGCAGCTTACTAGGGACTCCCCCGAACAGTCACCTCCTGCACCCTGAAGCTTTCTTT. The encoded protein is CASSLLGTPPNSHLLHPEAFF.

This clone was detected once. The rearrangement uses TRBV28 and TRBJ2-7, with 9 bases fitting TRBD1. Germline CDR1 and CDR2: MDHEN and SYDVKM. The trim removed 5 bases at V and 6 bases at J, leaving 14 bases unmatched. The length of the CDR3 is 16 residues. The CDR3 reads CASSSSRDRVMSEQYF. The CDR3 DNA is TGTGCCAGCAGTAGCTCCCGGGACAGGGTAATGAGCGAGCAGTACTTC.

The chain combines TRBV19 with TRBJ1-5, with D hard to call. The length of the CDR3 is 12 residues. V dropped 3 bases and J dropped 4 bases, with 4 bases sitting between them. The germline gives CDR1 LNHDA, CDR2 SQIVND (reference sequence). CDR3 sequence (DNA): TGTGCCAGTAGTATTAGAAATCAGCCCCAGCATTTT. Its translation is CASSIRNQPQHF.

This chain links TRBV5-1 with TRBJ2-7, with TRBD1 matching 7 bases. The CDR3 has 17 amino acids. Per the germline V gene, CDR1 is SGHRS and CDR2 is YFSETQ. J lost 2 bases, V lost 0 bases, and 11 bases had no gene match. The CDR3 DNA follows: TGCGCCAGCAGCTTGGGATATGACTCCAGGGGGACCTACGAGCAGTACTTC. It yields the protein CASSLGYDSRGTYEQYF.

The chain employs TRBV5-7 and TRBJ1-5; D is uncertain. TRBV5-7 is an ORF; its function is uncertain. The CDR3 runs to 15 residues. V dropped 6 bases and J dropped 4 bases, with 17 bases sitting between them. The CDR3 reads CASTLPSTPNQPQHF. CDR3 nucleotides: TGTGCCAGCACCCTCCCCTCCACACCGAATCAGCCCCAGCATTTT.

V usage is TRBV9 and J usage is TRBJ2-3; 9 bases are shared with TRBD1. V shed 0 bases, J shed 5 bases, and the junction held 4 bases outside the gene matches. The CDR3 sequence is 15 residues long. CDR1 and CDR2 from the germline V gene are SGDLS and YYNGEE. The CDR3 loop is CASSVAGQGVDTQYF. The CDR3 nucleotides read TGTGCCAGCAGCGTAGCGGGACAGGGTGTAGATACGCAGTATTTT.

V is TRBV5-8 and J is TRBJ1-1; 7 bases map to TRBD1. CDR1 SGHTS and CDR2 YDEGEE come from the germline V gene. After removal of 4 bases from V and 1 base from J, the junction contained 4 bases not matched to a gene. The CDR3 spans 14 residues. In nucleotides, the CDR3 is TGTGCCAGCAGCCTCAACAGGGGGAACACTGAAGCTTTCTTT. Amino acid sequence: CASSLNRGNTEAFF.

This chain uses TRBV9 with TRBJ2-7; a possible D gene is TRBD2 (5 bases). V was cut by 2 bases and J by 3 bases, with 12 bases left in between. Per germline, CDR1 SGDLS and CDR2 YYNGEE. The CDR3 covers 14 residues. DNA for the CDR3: TGTGCCAGCAGCGTGGGGAGTATAGGCTACGAGCAGTACTTC. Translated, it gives CASSVGSIGYEQYF.

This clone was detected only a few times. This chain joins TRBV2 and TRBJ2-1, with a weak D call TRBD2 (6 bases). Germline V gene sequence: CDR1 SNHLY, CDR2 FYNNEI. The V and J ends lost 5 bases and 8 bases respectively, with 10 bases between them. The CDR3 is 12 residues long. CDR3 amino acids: CASSLTSYEQFF. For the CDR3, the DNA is TGTGCCAGCAGTCTCACTAGCTATGAGCAGTTCTTC. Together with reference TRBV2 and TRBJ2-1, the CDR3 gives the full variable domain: EPEVTQTPSHQVTQMGQEVILRCVPISNHLYFYWYRQILGQKVEFLVSFYNNEISEKSEIFDDQFSVERPDGSNFTLKIRSTKLEDSAMYFCASSLTSYEQFFGPGTRLTVL.

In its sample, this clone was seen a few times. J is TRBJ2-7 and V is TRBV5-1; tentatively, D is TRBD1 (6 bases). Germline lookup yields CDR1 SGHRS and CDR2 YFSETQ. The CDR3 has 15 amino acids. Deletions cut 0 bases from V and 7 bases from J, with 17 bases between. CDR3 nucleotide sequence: TGCGCCAGCAGCTTGGAGTCAGGGGACCGGGGAGAGCAGTACTTC. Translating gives CASSLESGDRGEQYF.

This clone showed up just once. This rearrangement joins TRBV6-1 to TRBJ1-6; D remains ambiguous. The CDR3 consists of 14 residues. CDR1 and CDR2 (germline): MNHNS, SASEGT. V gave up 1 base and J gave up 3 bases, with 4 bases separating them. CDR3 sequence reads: CASSEGHYNSPLHF. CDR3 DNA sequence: TGTGCCAGCAGTGAAGGGCACTATAATTCACCCCTCCACTTT.

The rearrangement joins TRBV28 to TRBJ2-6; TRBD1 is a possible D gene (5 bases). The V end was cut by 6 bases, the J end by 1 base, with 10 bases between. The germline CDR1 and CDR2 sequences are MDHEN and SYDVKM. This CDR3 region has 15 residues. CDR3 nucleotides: TGTGCCAGCAGCCGCACAGGTTCTGGGGCCAACGTCCTGACTTTC. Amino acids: CASSRTGSGANVLTF.

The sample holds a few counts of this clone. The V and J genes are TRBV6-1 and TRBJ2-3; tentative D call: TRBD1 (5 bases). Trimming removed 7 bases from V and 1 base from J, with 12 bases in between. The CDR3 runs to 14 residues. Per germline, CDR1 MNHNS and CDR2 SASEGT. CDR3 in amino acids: CASTGFRGTDTQYF. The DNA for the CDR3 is TGTGCCAGCACAGGGTTTCGGGGCACAGATACGCAGTATTTT.

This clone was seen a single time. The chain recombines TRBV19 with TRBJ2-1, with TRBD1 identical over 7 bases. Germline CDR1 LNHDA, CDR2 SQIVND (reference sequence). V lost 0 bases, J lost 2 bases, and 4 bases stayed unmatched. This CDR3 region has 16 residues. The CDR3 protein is CASSIDWTGTYNEQFF. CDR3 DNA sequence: TGTGCCAGTAGTATAGATTGGACAGGCACCTACAATGAGCAGTTCTTC.

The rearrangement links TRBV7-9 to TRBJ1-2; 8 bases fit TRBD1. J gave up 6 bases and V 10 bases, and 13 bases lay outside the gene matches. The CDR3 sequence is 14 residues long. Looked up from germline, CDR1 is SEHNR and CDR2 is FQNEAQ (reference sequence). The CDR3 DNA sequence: TGTGCCACTATGGGACAGGCACCCTATGATGGCTACACCTTC. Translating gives CATMGQAPYDGYTF.

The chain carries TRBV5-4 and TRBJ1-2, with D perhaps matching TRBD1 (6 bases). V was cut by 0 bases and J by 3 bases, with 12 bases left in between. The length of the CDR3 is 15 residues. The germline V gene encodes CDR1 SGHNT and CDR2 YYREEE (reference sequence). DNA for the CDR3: TGTGCCAGCAGCTTGGACAGGGTATGGGACTATGGCTACACCTTC. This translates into CASSLDRVWDYGYTF.

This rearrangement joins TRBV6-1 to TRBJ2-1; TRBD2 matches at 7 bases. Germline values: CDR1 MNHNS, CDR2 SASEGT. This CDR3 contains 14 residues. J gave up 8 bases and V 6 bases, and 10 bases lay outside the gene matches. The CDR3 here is CASRGVWGRDEQFF. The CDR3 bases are TGTGCCAGCAGAGGCGTTTGGGGGAGGGATGAGCAGTTCTTC.